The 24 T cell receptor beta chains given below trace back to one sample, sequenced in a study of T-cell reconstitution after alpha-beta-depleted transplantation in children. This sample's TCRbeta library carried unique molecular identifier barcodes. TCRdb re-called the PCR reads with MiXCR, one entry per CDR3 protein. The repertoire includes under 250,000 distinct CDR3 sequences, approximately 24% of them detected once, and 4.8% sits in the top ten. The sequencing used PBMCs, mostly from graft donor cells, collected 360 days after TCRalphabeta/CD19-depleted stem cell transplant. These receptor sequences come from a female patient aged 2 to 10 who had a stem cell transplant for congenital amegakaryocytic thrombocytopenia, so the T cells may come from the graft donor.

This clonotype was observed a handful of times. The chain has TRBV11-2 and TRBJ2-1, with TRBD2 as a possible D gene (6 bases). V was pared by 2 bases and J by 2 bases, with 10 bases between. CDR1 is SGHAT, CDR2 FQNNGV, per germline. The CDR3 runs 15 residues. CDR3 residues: CASSLLAFAYNEQFF. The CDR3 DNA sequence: TGTGCCAGCAGCTTACTAGCGTTTGCCTACAATGAGCAGTTCTTC.

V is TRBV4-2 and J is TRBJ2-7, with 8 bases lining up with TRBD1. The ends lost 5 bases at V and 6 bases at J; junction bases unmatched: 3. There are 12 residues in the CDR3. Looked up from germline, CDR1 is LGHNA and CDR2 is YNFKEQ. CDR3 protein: CASSKTGVEQYF. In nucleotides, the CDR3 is TGTGCCAGCAGCAAGACAGGGGTCGAGCAGTACTTC.

The CDR3, as DNA: TGTGCCAGCAGCCAAGATTTGGGGACGAGAGCCGGGGAGCTGTTTTTT. Translated, it gives CASSQDLGTRAGELFF. This chain uses TRBV4-2 with TRBJ2-2; D is perhaps TRBD1 or TRBD2 (5 bases each). CDR1 is LGHNA and CDR2 is YNFKEQ in the germline V gene. V was clipped by 0 bases and J by 6 bases, with 14 bases between them. The CDR3 is 16 residues long.

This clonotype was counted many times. The CDR3 sequence is CASRGIDRAGNTIYF. In DNA form, the CDR3 reads TGTGCCAGCAGGGGAATTGACAGGGCTGGAAACACCATATATTTT. This sequence joins TRBV6-5 and TRBJ1-3; 7 positions match TRBD1. Losses at the gene ends were 6 bases for V and 2 bases for J; bases not matched to a gene: 7. CDR1 is MNHEY, CDR2 SVGAGI, per germline. CDR3 length: 15 amino acids.

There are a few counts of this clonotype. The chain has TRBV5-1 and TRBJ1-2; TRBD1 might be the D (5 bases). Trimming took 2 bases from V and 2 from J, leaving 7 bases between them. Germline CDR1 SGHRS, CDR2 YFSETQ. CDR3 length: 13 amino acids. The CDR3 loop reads CASSLPGNYGYTF. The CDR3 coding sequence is TGCGCCAGCAGCTTACCAGGGAACTATGGCTACACCTTC.

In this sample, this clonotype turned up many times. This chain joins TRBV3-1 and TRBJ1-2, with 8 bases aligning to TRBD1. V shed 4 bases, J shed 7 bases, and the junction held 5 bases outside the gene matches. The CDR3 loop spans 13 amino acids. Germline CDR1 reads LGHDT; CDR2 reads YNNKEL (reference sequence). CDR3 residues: CASSLRTGSGYTF. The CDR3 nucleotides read TGTGCCAGCAGCCTTCGGACAGGGAGTGGCTACACCTTC.

The CDR3 spells CASSPTGGGLRQPQHF. CDR3 DNA sequence: TGTGCCAGCAGTCCGACCGGGGGGGGCCTGCGACAGCCCCAGCATTTT. The V and J genes are TRBV6-1 and TRBJ1-5, with a tentative D call TRBD1 (6 bases). This CDR3 comprises 16 residues. The V end lost 5 bases, the J end lost 7 bases, and 21 bases lay between the germline ends. CDR1 is MNHNS, CDR2 SASEGT, per germline.

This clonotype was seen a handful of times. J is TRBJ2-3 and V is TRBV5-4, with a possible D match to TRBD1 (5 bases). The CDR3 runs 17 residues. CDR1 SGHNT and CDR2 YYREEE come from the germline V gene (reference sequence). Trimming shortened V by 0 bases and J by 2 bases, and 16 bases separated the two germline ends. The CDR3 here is CASSLGATGTPTDTQYF. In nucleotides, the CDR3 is TGTGCCAGCAGCTTGGGAGCCACAGGTACCCCCACAGATACGCAGTATTTT.

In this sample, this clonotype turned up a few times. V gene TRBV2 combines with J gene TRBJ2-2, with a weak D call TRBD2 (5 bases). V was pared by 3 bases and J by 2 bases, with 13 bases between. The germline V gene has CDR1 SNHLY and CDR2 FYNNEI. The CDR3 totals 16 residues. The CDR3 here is CASSDWSWTNTGELFF. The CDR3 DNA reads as TGTGCCAGCAGTGATTGGTCGTGGACTAACACCGGGGAGCTGTTTTTT. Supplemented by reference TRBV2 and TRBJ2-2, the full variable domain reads EPEVTQTPSHQVTQMGQEVILRCVPISNHLYFYWYRQILGQKVEFLVSFYNNEISEKSEIFDDQFSVERPDGSNFTLKIRSTKLEDSAMYFCASSDWSWTNTGELFFGEGSRLTVL.

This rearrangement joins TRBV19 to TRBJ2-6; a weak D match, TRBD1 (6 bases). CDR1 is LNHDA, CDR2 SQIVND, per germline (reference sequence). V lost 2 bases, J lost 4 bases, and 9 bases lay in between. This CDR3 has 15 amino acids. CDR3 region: CASSIQGPGANVLTF. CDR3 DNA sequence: TGTGCCAGTAGTATACAGGGGCCAGGGGCCAACGTCCTGACTTTC.

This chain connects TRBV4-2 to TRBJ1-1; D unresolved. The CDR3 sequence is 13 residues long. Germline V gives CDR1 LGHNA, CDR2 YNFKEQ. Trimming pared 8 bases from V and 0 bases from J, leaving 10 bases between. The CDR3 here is CASPVGMNTEAFF. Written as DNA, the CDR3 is TGTGCCAGCCCTGTGGGTATGAACACTGAAGCTTTCTTT.

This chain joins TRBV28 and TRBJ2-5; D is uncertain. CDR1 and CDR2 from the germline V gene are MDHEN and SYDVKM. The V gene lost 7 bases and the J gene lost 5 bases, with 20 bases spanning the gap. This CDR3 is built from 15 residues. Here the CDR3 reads CASTNPGLEAETQYF. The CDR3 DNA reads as TGTGCCAGCACGAACCCCGGGCTAGAGGCGGAGACCCAGTACTTC.

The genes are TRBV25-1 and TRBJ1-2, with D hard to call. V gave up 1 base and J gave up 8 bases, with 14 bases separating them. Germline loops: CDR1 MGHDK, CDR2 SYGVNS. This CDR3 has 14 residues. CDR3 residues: CASSEFVGGFGYTF. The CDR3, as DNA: TGTGCCAGCAGTGAATTCGTTGGTGGCTTCGGCTACACCTTC.

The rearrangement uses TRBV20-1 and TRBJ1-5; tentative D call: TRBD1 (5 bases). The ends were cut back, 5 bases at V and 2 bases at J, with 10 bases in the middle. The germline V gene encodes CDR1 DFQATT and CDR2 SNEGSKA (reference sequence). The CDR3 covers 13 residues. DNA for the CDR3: TGCAGTGCTCCGAAAGGGGGCAATCAGCCCCAGCATTTT. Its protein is CSAPKGGNQPQHF.

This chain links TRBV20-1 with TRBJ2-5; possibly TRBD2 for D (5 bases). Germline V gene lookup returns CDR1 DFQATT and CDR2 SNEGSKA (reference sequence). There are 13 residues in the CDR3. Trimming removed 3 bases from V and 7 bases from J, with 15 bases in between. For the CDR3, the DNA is TGCAGTGCTAGGCGGTCCGGTGAGGGGACCCAGTACTTC. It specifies CSARRSGEGTQYF.

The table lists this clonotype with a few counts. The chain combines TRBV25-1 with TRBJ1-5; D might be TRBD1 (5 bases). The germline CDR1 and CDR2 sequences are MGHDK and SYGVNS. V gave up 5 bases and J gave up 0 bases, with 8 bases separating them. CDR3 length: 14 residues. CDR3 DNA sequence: TGTGCCAGCAGTCATACAGGTAGCAATCAGCCCCAGCATTTT. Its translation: CASSHTGSNQPQHF.

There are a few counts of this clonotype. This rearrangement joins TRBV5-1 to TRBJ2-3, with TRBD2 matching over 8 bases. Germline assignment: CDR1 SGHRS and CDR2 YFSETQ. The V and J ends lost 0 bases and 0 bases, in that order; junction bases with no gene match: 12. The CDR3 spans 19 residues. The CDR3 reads CASSLAELGGRPSTDTQYF. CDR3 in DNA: TGCGCCAGCAGCTTGGCCGAGCTAGGCGGGAGGCCTAGCACAGATACGCAGTATTTT.

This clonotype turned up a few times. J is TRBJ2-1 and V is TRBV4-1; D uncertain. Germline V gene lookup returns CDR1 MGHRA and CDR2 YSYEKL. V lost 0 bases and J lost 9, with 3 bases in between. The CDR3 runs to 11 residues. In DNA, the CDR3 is TGCGCCAGCAGCCAAGAACTTGAGCAGTTCTTC. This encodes CASSQELEQFF.

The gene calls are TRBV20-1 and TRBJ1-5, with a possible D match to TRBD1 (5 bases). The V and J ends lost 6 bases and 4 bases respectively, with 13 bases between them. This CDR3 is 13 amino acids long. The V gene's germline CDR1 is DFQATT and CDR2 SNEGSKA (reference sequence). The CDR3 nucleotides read TGCAGTGCGCTGGGGACTCCTAATCAGCCCCAGCATTTT. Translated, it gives CSALGTPNQPQHF.

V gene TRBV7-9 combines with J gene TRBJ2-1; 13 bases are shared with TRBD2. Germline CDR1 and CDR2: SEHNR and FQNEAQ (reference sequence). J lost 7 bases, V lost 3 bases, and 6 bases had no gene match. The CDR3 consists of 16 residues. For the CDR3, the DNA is TGTGCCAGCAGCTTGACACTAGCGGGGGGGCCTAATGAGCAGTTCTTC. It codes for CASSLTLAGGPNEQFF.

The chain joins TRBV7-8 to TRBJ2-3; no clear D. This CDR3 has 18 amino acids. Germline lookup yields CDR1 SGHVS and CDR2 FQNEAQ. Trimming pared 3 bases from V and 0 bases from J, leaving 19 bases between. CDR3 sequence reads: CASSLVGLGRLSTDTQYF. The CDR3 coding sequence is TGTGCCAGCAGCTTGGTCGGGCTAGGCCGCCTTAGCACAGATACGCAGTATTTT.

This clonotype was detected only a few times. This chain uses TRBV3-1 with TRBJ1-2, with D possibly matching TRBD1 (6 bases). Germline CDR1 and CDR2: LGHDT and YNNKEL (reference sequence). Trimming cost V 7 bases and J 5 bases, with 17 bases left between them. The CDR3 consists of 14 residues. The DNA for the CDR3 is TGTGCCAGCAACCATATCGGGACAAATTATGGCTACACCTTC. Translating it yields CASNHIGTNYGYTF. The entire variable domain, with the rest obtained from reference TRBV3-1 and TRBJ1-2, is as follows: DTAVSQTPKYLVTQMGNDKSIKCEQNLGHDTMYWYKQDSKKFLKIMFSYNNKELIINETVPNRFSPKSPDKAHLNLHINSLELGDSAVYFCASNHIGTNYGYTFGSGTRLTVV.

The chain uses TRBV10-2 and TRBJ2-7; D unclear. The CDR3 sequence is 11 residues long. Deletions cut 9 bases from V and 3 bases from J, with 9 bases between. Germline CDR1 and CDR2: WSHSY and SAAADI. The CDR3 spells CASGRYYEQYF. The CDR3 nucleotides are TGCGCCAGTGGACGCTACTACGAGCAGTACTTC.

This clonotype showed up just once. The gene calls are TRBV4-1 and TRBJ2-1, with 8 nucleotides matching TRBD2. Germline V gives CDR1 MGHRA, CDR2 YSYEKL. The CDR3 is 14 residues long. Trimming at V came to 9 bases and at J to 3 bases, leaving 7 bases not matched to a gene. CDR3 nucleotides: TGCGCCAGTAGGGTGGCGGGGGGCTACAATGAGCAGTTCTTC. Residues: CASRVAGGYNEQFF.